This T cell receptor (beta chain) was recovered during a study of tumor-infiltrating lymphocytes in primary liver carcinoma. This CDR3 is built from 17 residues. Germline-derived CDR1 and CDR2 are LGHNA and YNFKEQ. TCR beta cDNA was made from roughly 450 ng total RNA with a constant-region primer. Each TCR beta library was derived from three nested multiplex PCR rounds that employed slightly modified ARM-PCR. A C-beta reverse primer and TRBV1-TRBV30 forward primers served in each of the first two PCR rounds, at about 9 cycles apiece. Each CDR3 protein is one row after TCRdb ran MiXCR on the multiplex PCR reads. The sample yields under 85,000 distinct CDR3 sequences, 72% seen once. From unsorted bulk tissue weighing roughly 19-34 mg, DNA and RNA were co-extracted. To note about this clonotype: The germline gene is not matched at one end of the junction; a read error may be the cause.

The clonotype originates from a man in his forties with primary liver carcinoma and hepatitis B virus infection. The rearrangement links TRBV4-2 to TRBJ2-2, with D possibly being TRBD2 (5 bases). The sequenced sample was liver tumor tissue from sampling region 1. Subset defined: tumor region T1, superior pole. This CDR3 is CASSQDEDEQSAGEPFF. The CDR3 DNA reads TGTGCCAGCAGCCAAGACGAGGACGAGCAGTCTGCCGGGGAGCCGTTTTTT.